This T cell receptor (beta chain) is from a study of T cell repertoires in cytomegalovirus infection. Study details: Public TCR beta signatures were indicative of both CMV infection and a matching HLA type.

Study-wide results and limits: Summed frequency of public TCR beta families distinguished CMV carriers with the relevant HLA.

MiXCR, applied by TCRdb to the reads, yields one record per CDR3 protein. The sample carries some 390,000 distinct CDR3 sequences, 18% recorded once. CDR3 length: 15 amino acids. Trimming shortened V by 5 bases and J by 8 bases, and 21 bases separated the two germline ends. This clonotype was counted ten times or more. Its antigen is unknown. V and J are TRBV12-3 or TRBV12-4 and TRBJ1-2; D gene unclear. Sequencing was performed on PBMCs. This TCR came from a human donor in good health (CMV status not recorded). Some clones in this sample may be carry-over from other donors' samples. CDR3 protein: CASSPLTSTASGYTF. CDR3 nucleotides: TGTGCCAGCAGTCCCTTAACCAGTACTGCGTCGGGCTACACCTTC.